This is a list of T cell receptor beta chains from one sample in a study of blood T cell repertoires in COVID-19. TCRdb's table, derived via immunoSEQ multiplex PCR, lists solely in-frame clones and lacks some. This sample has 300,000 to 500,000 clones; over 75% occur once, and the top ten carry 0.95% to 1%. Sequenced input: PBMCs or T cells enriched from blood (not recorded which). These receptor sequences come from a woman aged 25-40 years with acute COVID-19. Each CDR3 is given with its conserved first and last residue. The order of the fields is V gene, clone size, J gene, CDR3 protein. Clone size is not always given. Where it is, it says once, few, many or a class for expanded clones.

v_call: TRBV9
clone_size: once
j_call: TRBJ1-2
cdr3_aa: CASSVQGLYGYTF

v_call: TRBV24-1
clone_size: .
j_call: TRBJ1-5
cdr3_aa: CATSPPGNQPQHF

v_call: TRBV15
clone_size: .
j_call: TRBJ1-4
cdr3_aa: CATRLGQGFRATNEKLFF

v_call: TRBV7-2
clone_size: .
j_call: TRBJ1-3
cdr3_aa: CASSFSGSSGNTIYF

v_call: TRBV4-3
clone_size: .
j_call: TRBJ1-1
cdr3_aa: CASSPGGYTEAFF

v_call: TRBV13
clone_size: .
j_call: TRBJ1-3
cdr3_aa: CASSFDTMRASGNTIYF

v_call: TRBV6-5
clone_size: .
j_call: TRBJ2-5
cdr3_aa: CASSSTTGTQYF

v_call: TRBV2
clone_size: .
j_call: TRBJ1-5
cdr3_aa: CAGGTVGNQPQHF

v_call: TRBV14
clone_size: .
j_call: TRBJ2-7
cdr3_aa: CASEAGQGAFEQYF

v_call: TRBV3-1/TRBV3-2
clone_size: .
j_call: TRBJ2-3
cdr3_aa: CASSQEAYGTDTQYF

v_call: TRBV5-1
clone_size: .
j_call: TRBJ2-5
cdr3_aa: CASSLRQALQETQYF

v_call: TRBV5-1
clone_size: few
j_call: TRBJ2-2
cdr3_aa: CASSPRTSGGGSGELFF

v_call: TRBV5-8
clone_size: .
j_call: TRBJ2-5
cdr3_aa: CASSSTSGGGETQYF

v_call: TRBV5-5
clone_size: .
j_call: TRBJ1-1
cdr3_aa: CASSLTPRWDTEAFF

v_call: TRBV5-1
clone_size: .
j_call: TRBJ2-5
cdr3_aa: CASSFSGGYQETQYF

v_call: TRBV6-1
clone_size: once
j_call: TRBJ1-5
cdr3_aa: CASSEAEGGSLNLRGSQHF

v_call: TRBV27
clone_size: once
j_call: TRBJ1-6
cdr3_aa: CASSLTGQPSPLHF

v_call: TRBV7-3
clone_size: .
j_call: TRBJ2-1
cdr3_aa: CASSAGPRDEQFF

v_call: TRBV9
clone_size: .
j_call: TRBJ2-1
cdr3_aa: CASSPGGALINNEQFF

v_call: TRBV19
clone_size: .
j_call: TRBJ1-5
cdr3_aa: CASSPSRGPQPQHF